This entry is about one T cell receptor beta chain. As yet, its antigen is unknown. Samples underwent the assay at deep level. Using immunoSEQ multiplex PCR, the repertoire was profiled, and TCRdb retains in-frame clones only, with some absent. The table includes about 2.1 million clones, 85% to 95% detected once. V trimming: 7 bases; J trimming: 4 bases; junction bases outside the gene matches: 12. Germline assignment: CDR1 MDHEN and CDR2 SYDVKM. CDR3 size: 16 residues. This entry comes from a study of shared clonotypes between healthy human individuals. Study-wide findings and caveats: Sharing across four donors was highest in naive CD4 (about 5%) and lowest in memory CD8 (approximately 0.4%). Sample collection involved blood only; tissue repertoires are likely different.

CD8 cells regarded as naive lacked CD45RO, were positively chosen for CCR7, and omitted terminally differentiated effector memory CD45RA+ cells. The receptor was derived from a young man in good health. Some clones in this sample may be carry-over from other donors' samples. The genes are TRBV28 and TRBJ2-3, with 9 bases fitting TRBD1. Material for sequencing was naive CD8+ T cells from PBMCs. The CDR3 loop is CASTPTRDRASDTQYF. Here the CDR3 DNA reads TGTGCCAGCACCCCAACGAGGGACAGGGCGTCAGATACGCAGTATTTT.